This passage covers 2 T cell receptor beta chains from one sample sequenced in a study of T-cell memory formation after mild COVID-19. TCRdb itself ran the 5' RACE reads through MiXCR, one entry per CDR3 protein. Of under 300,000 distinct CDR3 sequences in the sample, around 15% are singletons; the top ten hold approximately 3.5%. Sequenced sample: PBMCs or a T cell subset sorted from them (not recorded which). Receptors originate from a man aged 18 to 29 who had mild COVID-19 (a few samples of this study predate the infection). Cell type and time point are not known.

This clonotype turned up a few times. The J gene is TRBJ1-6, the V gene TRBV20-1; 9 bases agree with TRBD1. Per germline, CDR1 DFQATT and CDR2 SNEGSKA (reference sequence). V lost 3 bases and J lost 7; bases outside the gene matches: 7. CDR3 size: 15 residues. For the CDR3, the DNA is TGCAGTGCTAGGGGGGTGGGGACAGGGAATTCACCCCTCCACTTT. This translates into CSARGVGTGNSPLHF.

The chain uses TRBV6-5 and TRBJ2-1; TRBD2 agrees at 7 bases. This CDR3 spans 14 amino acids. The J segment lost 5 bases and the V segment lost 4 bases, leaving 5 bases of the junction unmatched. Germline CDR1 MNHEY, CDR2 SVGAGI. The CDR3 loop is CASSSAGEHNEQFF. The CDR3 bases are TGTGCCAGCAGTTCTGCGGGGGAGCACAATGAGCAGTTCTTC.